A selection of T cell receptor beta chains follows, all from one sample in a study of OX40 agonist ivuxolimab in advanced cancers. The protocol was immunoSEQ multiplex PCR, while the TCRdb copy is restricted to in-frame clones and leaves out a portion. There are tens of thousands of clones in the sample; approximately 84% occur only once, and approximately 13% lies in the top ten. The source was CD4+ or CD8+ T cells sorted from blood, collected in a trial of the OX40 agonist ivuxolimab. The receptors were gathered from an adult with an advanced solid tumor such as melanoma, head and neck, liver or kidney cancer. The CDR3 runs from the conserved cysteine through the conserved F or W. A D gene is named only where the DNA matches it firmly. Size tells how often a clone was seen (once, few, many) or the class of an expanded clone, and some rows leave it out.

V: TRBV10-3; size: .; J: TRBJ1-3; D: .; DNA: TGTGCCATCAGTGAGGGGGGGAGCTCTGGAAACACCATATATTTT; CDR3: CAISEGGSSGNTIYF
V: TRBV6-6; size: once; J: TRBJ2-7; D: TRBD1; DNA: TGTGCCAGCAGACCGGGACAGGGGACCTACGAGCAGTACTTC; CDR3: CASRPGQGTYEQYF
V: TRBV18; size: .; J: TRBJ2-1; D: TRBD2; DNA: TGTGCCAGCTCACAGGGACTAGCAGAGGAGCAGTTCTTC; CDR3: CASSQGLAEEQFF
V: TRBV6-1; size: .; J: TRBJ1-5; D: TRBD1; DNA: TGTGCCAGCAGTGAAACGACAGGGAGAGCCAGCCAGCCCCAGCATTTT; CDR3: CASSETTGRASQPQHF
V: TRBV19; size: .; J: TRBJ1-5; D: .; DNA: TGTGCCAGTAGTGCCACCCCGGACAGCCCAAATCAGCCCCAGCATTTT; CDR3: CASSATPDSPNQPQHF
V: TRBV2; size: .; J: TRBJ1-5; D: .; DNA: TGTGCCAGCAGTGAATTGGCCCCAGGTGGCAATCAGCCCCAGCATTTT; CDR3: CASSELAPGGNQPQHF
V: TRBV5-1; size: .; J: TRBJ2-7; D: .; DNA: TGCGCCAGCAGCTTGGGACTGATCTCCTACGAGCAGTACTTC; CDR3: CASSLGLISYEQYF
V: TRBV11-2; size: .; J: TRBJ2-7; D: TRBD1; DNA: TGTGCCAGCATGGGTACTACAGGGGGCCACGAGCAGTACTTC; CDR3: CASMGTTGGHEQYF
V: TRBV5-8; size: .; J: TRBJ2-1; D: TRBD2; DNA: TGTGCCAGCAGCCCCAGGACTAGCGGGGATAACAATGAGCAGTTCTTC; CDR3: CASSPRTSGDNNEQFF
V: TRBV14; size: once; J: TRBJ2-5; D: TRBD2; DNA: TGTGCCAGCAGCCAGCTAGCGGGAGGGTTGGAGACCCAGTACTTC; CDR3: CASSQLAGGLETQYF
V: TRBV6-1; size: .; J: TRBJ1-5; D: .; DNA: TGTGCCAGCAGTGAACTGCAGGGCAATCAGCCCCAGCATTTT; CDR3: CASSELQGNQPQHF
V: TRBV19; size: .; J: TRBJ1-3; D: TRBD1; DNA: TGTGCCAGTAGTCGATATGGACAGGGGGCCGGAAACACCATATATTTT; CDR3: CASSRYGQGAGNTIYF
V: TRBV30; size: .; J: TRBJ1-2; D: TRBD1; DNA: TGTGCCTTACAGGGGGTCTATGGCTACACCTTC; CDR3: CALQGVYGYTF
V: TRBV28; size: once; J: TRBJ1-2; D: .; DNA: TGTGCCAGCAGCCCGACTGTCCAAACCGGCTACACCTTC; CDR3: CASSPTVQTGYTF